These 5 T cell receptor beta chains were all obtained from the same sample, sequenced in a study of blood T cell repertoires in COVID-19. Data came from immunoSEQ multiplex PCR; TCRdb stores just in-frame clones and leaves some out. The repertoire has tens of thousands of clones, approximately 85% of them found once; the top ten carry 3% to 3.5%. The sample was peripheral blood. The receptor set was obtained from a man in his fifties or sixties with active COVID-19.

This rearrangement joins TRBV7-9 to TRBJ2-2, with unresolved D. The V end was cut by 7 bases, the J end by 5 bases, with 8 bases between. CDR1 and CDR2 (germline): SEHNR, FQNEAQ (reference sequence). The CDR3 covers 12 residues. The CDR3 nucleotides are TGTGCCAGCAAGACAACGACCGGGGAGCTGTTTTTT. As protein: CASKTTTGELFF.

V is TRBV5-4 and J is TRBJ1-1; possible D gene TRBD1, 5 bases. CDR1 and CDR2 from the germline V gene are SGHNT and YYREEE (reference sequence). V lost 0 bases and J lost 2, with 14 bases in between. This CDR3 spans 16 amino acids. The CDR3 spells CASSLGARGYNTEAFF. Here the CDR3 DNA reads TGTGCCAGCAGCTTGGGGGCGCGGGGCTATAACACTGAAGCTTTCTTT.

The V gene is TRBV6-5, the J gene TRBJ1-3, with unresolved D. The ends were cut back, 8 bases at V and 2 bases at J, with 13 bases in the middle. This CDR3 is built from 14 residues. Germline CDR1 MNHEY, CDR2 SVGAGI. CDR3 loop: CASHLGGTGNTIYF. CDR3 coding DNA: TGTGCCAGCCATCTGGGAGGGACTGGAAACACCATATATTTT.

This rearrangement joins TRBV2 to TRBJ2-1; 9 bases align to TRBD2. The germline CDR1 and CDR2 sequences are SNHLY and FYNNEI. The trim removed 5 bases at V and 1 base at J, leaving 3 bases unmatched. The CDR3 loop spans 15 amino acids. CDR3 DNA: TGTGCCAGCAGTTTTGCGGGAGGGTCCTACAATGAGCAGTTCTTC. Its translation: CASSFAGGSYNEQFF.

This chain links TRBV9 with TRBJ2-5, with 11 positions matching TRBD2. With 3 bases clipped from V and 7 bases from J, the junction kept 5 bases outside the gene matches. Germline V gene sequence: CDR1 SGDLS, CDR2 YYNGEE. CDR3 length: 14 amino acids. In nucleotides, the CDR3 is TGTGCCAGCAGCGCAAGTAGCGGGAGGGGGACCCAGTACTTC. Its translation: CASSASSGRGTQYF. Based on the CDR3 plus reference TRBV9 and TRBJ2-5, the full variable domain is DSGVTQTPKHLITATGQRVTLRCSPRSGDLSVYWYQQSLDQGLQFLIQYYNGEERAKGNILERFSAQQFPDLHSELNLSSLELGDSALYFCASSASSGRGTQYFGPGTRLLVL.